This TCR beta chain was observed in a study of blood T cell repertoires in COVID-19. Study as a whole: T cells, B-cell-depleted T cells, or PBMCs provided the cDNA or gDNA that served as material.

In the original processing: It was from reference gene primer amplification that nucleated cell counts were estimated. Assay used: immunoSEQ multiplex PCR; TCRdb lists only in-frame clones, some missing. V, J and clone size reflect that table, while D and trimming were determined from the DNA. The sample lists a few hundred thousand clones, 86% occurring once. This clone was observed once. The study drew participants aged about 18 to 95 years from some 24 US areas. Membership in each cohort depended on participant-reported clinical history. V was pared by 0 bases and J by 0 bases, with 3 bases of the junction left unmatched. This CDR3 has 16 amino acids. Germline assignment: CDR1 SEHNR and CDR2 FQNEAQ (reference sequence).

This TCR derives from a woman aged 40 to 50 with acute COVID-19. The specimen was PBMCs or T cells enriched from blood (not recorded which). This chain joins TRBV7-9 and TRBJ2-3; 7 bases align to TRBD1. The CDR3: CASSLAGTASTDTQYF. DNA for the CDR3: TGTGCCAGCAGCTTAGCCGGGACAGCTAGCACAGATACGCAGTATTTT.